The 21 T cell receptor beta chains presented below share a single source sample, sequenced in a study of blood T cell repertoires in COVID-19. TCRdb's copy holds only in-frame clones and misses some; the assay was immunoSEQ multiplex PCR. The sample shows 20,000 to 25,000 clones, 73% of them seen only once. Sequencing input: peripheral blood. These receptors came from a human donor in a cohort sampled during active or convalescent COVID-19.

The V and J genes are TRBV5-4 and TRBJ2-5; TRBD2 might be the D (5 bases). Germline V gene data show CDR1 as SGHNT and CDR2 as YYREEE (reference sequence). Trimming stripped 1 base from V and 0 bases from J, with 13 bases between. This CDR3 is 16 amino acids long. The CDR3 reads CASSLSPGENQETQYF. CDR3 DNA sequence: TGTGCCAGCAGCTTGTCCCCTGGGGAGAACCAAGAGACCCAGTACTTC.

The rearrangement uses TRBV6-5 and TRBJ2-1; 9 nucleotides match TRBD1. The CDR3 covers 14 residues. Germline values: CDR1 MNHEY, CDR2 SVGAGI. The CDR3 loop is CAVSGQGRSNEQFF. DNA for the CDR3: TGTGCAGTTTCGGGACAGGGAAGGAGCAATGAGCAGTTCTTC.

The chain couples TRBV7-9 to TRBJ1-2; D gene ambiguous. The CDR3 runs to 17 residues. The germline V gene has CDR1 SEHNR and CDR2 FQNEAQ (reference sequence). The germline V and J ends were trimmed by 2 bases and 4 bases, with 20 bases remaining between them. CDR3 in DNA: TGTGCCAGCAGCTTATCTACGGGGAGGGTTGAAGGCTATGGCTACACCTTC. Translated: CASSLSTGRVEGYGYTF.

Note on this clone: The junction departs from germline at one end; a sequencing error may be responsible. The chain combines TRBV24-1 with TRBJ1-5; possibly TRBD1 for D (5 bases). The CDR3 is made up of 16 amino acids. CDR1 is KGHDR, CDR2 SFDVKD, per germline. CDR3 amino acids: CATSVLRTNSNQPQHF. The CDR3 DNA reads as TGTGCCACCAGTGTTTTGAGGACAAATAGCAATCAGCCCCAGCATTTT.

This clone was seen only a few times. The gene calls are TRBV5-1 and TRBJ2-3; the match to TRBD2 covers 11 bases. This CDR3 is 17 amino acids long. V gave up 5 bases and J gave up 0 bases; unmatched junction bases: 8. CDR1 SGHRS and CDR2 YFSETQ come from the germline V gene. CDR3 amino acids: CASRGASGGTSTDTQYF. The CDR3 DNA reads as TGCGCCAGCAGAGGGGCTAGCGGGGGGACTAGCACAGATACGCAGTATTTT.

This sequence joins TRBV2 and TRBJ1-1; possibly TRBD1 for D (5 bases). The germline CDR1 and CDR2 sequences are SNHLY and FYNNEI. V was clipped by 6 bases and J by 7 bases, with 12 bases between them. The CDR3 loop spans 12 amino acids. The CDR3 coding sequence is TGTGCCAGCAGGAGCGGGGACGGTGAAGCTTTCTTT. This encodes CASRSGDGEAFF.

The chain uses TRBV5-5 and TRBJ2-1, with 8 bases that match TRBD2. This CDR3 is 14 amino acids long. V was pared by 2 bases and J by 6 bases, with 4 bases of the junction left unmatched. The V gene's germline CDR1 is SGHKS and CDR2 YYEKEE (reference sequence). CDR3 sequence: CASSLAGASNEQFF. For the CDR3, the DNA is TGTGCCAGCAGCTTAGCGGGGGCCAGCAATGAGCAGTTCTTC.

J is TRBJ2-3 and V is TRBV28; 7 bases agree with TRBD1. The J segment lost 0 bases and the V segment lost 2 bases, leaving 8 bases of the junction unmatched. Germline V gives CDR1 MDHEN, CDR2 SYDVKM. This CDR3 region has 17 residues. The CDR3 spells CASSLPPTGRSTDTQYF. The DNA of the CDR3 is TGTGCCAGCAGTTTACCCCCGACAGGGAGAAGCACAGATACGCAGTATTTT.

V and J are TRBV5-4 and TRBJ2-1; D remains ambiguous. Trimming cost V 0 bases and J 10 bases, with 11 bases left between them. Germline V gene lookup returns CDR1 SGHNT and CDR2 YYREEE (reference sequence). The CDR3 has 13 residues. The CDR3, as DNA: TGTGCCAGCAGCTTGGATTACAGTTCCGAGCAGTTCTTC. Translating it yields CASSLDYSSEQFF.

This chain connects TRBV12-3 or TRBV12-4 to TRBJ1-3; D possibly corresponds to TRBD1 (5 bases). This CDR3 comprises 13 residues. Trimming cost V 9 bases and J 1 base, with 10 bases left between them. The CDR3 is CASQGLSGNTIYF. The CDR3 DNA reads as TGTGCCAGTCAGGGTCTATCTGGAAACACCATATATTTT.

This clone occurred a few times. The chain employs TRBV5-1 and TRBJ2-7, with TRBD2 identical over 8 bases. Germline assignment: CDR1 SGHRS and CDR2 YFSETQ. V was pared by 6 bases and J by 2 bases, with 4 bases of the junction left unmatched. This CDR3 contains 13 residues. For the CDR3, the DNA is TGCGCCAGCAACCCGGGGGGGACCTACGAGCAGTACTTC. Translating gives CASNPGGTYEQYF.

The rearrangement uses TRBV18 and TRBJ2-5, with D hard to call. The CDR3 spans 13 residues. Trimming left V 2 bases short and J 4 bases short, with 8 bases between. Germline V lookup: CDR1 KGHSH, CDR2 LQKENI. CDR3 DNA sequence: TGTGCCAGCTCACCAGACGCGGTAGAGACCCAGTACTTC. It yields the protein CASSPDAVETQYF.

The rearrangement links TRBV25-1 to TRBJ2-7; tentatively, D is TRBD1 (6 bases). Germline lookup yields CDR1 MGHDK and CDR2 SYGVNS. The V gene lost 1 base and the J gene lost 3 bases, with 16 bases spanning the gap. The CDR3 spans 16 residues. CDR3 DNA sequence: TGTGCCAGCAGTGAATCTGTGGCAGGGGCCCGCTACGAGCAGTACGTC. It encodes CASSESVAGARYEQYV.

The chain has TRBV5-8 and TRBJ1-5; 7 nucleotides align to TRBD1. After removal of 3 bases from V and 2 bases from J, the junction contained 8 bases not matched to a gene. This CDR3 has 16 residues. Looked up from germline, CDR1 is SGHTS and CDR2 is YDEGEE. The CDR3 is CASSSRDRAGNQPQHF. The CDR3 DNA follows: TGTGCCAGCAGCTCGCGCGACAGGGCTGGCAATCAGCCCCAGCATTTT.

The V gene is TRBV6-2 or TRBV6-3, the J gene TRBJ1-4; 7 bases line up with TRBD1. The germline V gene encodes CDR1 MNHEY and CDR2 SVGEGT. The V and J ends lost 2 bases and 4 bases, in that order; junction bases with no gene match: 4. The CDR3 runs 15 residues. CDR3 sequence (DNA): TGTGCCAGCAGTTACCCGGGACAGCTTAATGAAAAACTGTTTTTT. This translates into CASSYPGQLNEKLFF.

The chain links TRBV6-1 to TRBJ1-5; 12 bases agree with TRBD1. This CDR3 is 15 amino acids long. From germline, CDR1 is MNHNS and CDR2 SASEGT. Unmatched junction bases numbered 3, after V lost 3 bases and J lost 6 bases. The chain's CDR3 is CASSDRDRGLQPQHF. The CDR3 DNA follows: TGTGCCAGCAGTGACCGGGACAGGGGGCTTCAGCCCCAGCATTTT.

J is TRBJ2-1 and V is TRBV24-1; the D is unclear. Per the germline V gene, CDR1 is KGHDR and CDR2 is SFDVKD. The CDR3 sequence is 13 residues long. The V gene lost 8 bases and the J gene lost 0 bases, with 7 bases spanning the gap. The CDR3 here is CATMSNSYNEQFF. For the CDR3, the DNA is TGTGCCACCATGTCTAACTCCTACAATGAGCAGTTCTTC.

CDR3 sequence (DNA): TGTGCCAGCAGAGTGGCAGGGTTCACAGATACGCAGTATTTT. Its protein product is CASRVAGFTDTQYF. V gene TRBV5-4 combines with J gene TRBJ2-3; D is perhaps TRBD1 (5 bases). CDR3 length: 14 residues. Germline lookup yields CDR1 SGHNT and CDR2 YYREEE (reference sequence). Trimming pared 5 bases from V and 2 bases from J, leaving 12 bases between. Using reference TRBV5-4 and TRBJ2-3 for the parts outside the CDR3, the full variable domain is ETGVTQSPTHLIKTRGQQVTLRCSSQSGHNTVSWYQQALGQGPQFIFQYYREEENGRGNFPPRFSGLQFPNYSSELNVNALELDDSALYLCASRVAGFTDTQYFGPGTRLTVL.

V is TRBV2 and J is TRBJ2-1, with 7 bases identical to TRBD2. Trimming took 6 bases from V and 5 from J; bases not matched to a gene: 4. Germline CDR1 is SNHLY and CDR2 is FYNNEI. This CDR3 region has 13 residues. The CDR3 is CASSPGGNNEQFF. In DNA form, the CDR3 reads TGTGCCAGCAGCCCGGGGGGAAACAATGAGCAGTTCTTC.

The V and J genes are TRBV5-4 and TRBJ2-5; D gene ambiguous. The germline V gene encodes CDR1 SGHNT and CDR2 YYREEE (reference sequence). V was shortened by 0 bases and J by 2 bases, with 8 bases between the two germline ends. The CDR3 contains 14 residues. DNA for the CDR3: TGTGCCAGCAGCTTGGAACTCGGTCAAGAGACCCAGTACTTC. As protein: CASSLELGQETQYF.

In this sample, this clone turned up a few times. This chain links TRBV7-9 with TRBJ1-2; a possible D gene is TRBD1 (6 bases). The germline gives CDR1 SEHNR, CDR2 FQNEAQ (reference sequence). The V end lost 2 bases, the J end lost 2 bases, and 15 bases lay between the germline ends. The CDR3 totals 16 residues. CDR3 DNA: TGTGCCAGCAGCTTATTGAACAGGGAGTTAAACTATGGCTACACCTTC. This gives the protein CASSLLNRELNYGYTF.